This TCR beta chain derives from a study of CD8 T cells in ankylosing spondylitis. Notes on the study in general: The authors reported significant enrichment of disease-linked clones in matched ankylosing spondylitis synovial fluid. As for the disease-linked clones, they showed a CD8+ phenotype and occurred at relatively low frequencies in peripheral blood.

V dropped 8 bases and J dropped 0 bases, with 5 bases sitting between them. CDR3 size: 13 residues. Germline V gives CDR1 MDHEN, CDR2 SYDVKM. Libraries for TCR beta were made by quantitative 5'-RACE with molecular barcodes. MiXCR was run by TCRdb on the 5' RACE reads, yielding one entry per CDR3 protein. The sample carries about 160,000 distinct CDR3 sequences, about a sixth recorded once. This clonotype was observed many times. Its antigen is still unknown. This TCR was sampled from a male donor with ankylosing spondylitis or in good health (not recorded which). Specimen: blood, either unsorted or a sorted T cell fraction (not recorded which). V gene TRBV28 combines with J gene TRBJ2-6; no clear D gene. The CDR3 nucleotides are TGTGCCAGCCGGAACTCTGGGGCCAACGTCCTGACTTTC. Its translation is CASRNSGANVLTF.